A selection of T cell receptor beta chains follows, all from one sample in a study of early T cells in non-severe SARS-CoV-2 infection. TCRdb fed the 5' RACE reads into MiXCR, producing one record per CDR3 protein. Here the sample spans some 32,000 distinct CDR3 sequences, around 7% being singletons. The sample comprised whole blood. These receptors were taken from an adult who was a healthcare worker with PCR-confirmed SARS-CoV-2 infection or an uninfected control (not recorded which). Both conserved end residues are part of each CDR3. D genes are given only for firm matches. Part of the rows lack a size; the others show once, few, many or a class for expanded clones.

d_gene | len | j_gene | v_gene | abundance | CDR3aa | CDR3nt
NA | 15 | TRBJ2-7 | TRBV15 | NA | CATSRDFAVSYEQYF | TGTGCCACCAGCAGAGATTTCGCGGTTTCCTACGAGCAGTACTTC
NA | 14 | TRBJ2-1 | TRBV30 | many | CAWSGQVSYNEQFF | TGTGCCTGGAGTGGGCAGGTCTCATACAATGAGCAGTTCTTC
TRBD2 | 14 | TRBJ2-3 | TRBV10-3 | NA | CAIKASGGASTQFF | TGTGCCATCAAAGCTAGCGGGGGGGCTAGTACGCAGTTTTTT
NA | 14 | TRBJ2-7 | TRBV7-2 | many | CASSLVPHSYEQYF | TGTGCCAGCAGCTTAGTTCCACACAGCTACGAGCAGTACTTC
NA | 12 | TRBJ2-1 | TRBV24-1 | NA | CATSERYNEQFF | TGTGCCACCAGTGAGAGGTACAATGAGCAGTTCTTC
NA | 15 | TRBJ1-2 | TRBV3-1 | many | CASSQQAQGVYGYTF | TGTGCCAGCAGCCAACAGGCTCAAGGGGTATATGGCTACACCTTC
TRBD1 | 14 | TRBJ1-6 | TRBV5-1 | few | CASSPRTGDSPLHF | TGCGCCAGCAGCCCTAGGACAGGGGATTCACCCCTCCACTTT
NA | 14 | TRBJ2-5 | TRBV3-1 | many | CASTLSGFRETQYF | TGTGCCAGCACCTTGTCTGGGTTCCGGGAGACCCAGTACTTC
NA | 18 | TRBJ2-1 | TRBV7-9 | few | CASSLGARGRIYNNEQFF | TGTGCCAGCAGCTTAGGAGCGAGGGGACGGATTTATAACAATGAGCAGTTCTTC
TRBD2 | 16 | TRBJ2-5 | TRBV28 | few | CASSSLLAGGMETQYF | TGTGCCAGCAGTTCCCTACTAGCGGGAGGGATGGAGACCCAGTACTTC
NA | 13 | TRBJ1-6 | TRBV20-1 | many | CSARQAAYSPLHF | TGCAGTGCTAGACAGGCTGCTTATTCACCCCTCCACTTT
NA | 16 | TRBJ2-1 | TRBV7-3 | many | CASSIGPAGLMNEQFF | TGTGCCAGCAGCATAGGGCCCGCAGGGCTAATGAATGAGCAGTTCTTC
TRBD2 | 15 | TRBJ2-5 | TRBV18 | many | CASSFQRGFQETQYF | TGTGCCAGCTCATTTCAGCGGGGGTTCCAAGAGACCCAGTACTTC
TRBD2 | 16 | TRBJ2-1 | TRBV3-1 | many | CASSLLGTSVNNEQFF | TGTGCCAGCAGCCTCTTAGGGACTAGCGTCAACAATGAGCAGTTCTTC
TRBD1 | 12 | TRBJ2-7 | TRBV12-3/TRBV12-4 | few | CASRSDRDEQYF | TGTGCCAGCAGGTCCGACAGGGACGAGCAGTACTTC
TRBD1 | 15 | TRBJ2-7 | TRBV27 | many | CASSQTGTAPYEQYF | TGTGCCAGCAGTCAAACAGGGACAGCCCCCTACGAGCAGTACTTC
NA | 14 | TRBJ1-3 | TRBV19 | many | CASTRATSGNTIYF | TGTGCCAGTACTCGCGCAACCTCTGGAAACACCATATATTTT
TRBD1 | 15 | TRBJ2-3 | TRBV7-9 | many | CASSPRGTGTDTQYF | TGTGCCAGCAGCCCGAGAGGGACAGGCACAGATACGCAGTATTTT
TRBD2 | 17 | TRBJ2-7 | TRBV11-3 | many | CASSSSGGLAGEYEQYF | TGTGCCAGCAGCTCCTCCGGGGGGCTAGCGGGAGAATACGAGCAGTACTTC
TRBD2 | 14 | TRBJ2-7 | TRBV6-1 | NA | CASGGLAGLGEQYF | TGTGCCAGCGGAGGACTAGCGGGACTAGGCGAGCAGTACTTC
TRBD2 | 15 | TRBJ2-1 | TRBV20-1 | many | CSARKGGGSYNEQFF | TGCAGTGCTAGAAAGGGCGGGGGGTCCTACAATGAGCAGTTCTTC
NA | 15 | TRBJ2-7 | TRBV11-2 | many | CASSLGAGDSYEQYF | TGTGCCAGCAGCTTAGGGGCAGGGGATTCCTACGAGCAGTACTTC
NA | 13 | TRBJ2-3 | TRBV24-1 | few | CATGDFPTDTQYF | TGTGCCACCGGGGACTTCCCCACAGATACGCAGTATTTT
NA | 16 | TRBJ1-6 | TRBV7-2 | NA | CASSLVTGALYSPLHF | TGTGCCAGCAGCTTAGTGACAGGAGCCCTTTATTCACCCCTCCACTTT
NA | 14 | TRBJ2-7 | TRBV12-2 | many | CASRFTGQGMEQYF | TGTGCAAGTCGCTTTACCGGGCAGGGCATGGAGCAGTACTTC
TRBD1 | 13 | TRBJ1-2 | TRBV29-1 | many | CSVELGTDYGYTF | TGCAGCGTTGAACTGGGGACAGATTATGGCTACACCTTC
TRBD1 | 15 | TRBJ1-5 | TRBV18 | many | CASSATGGNNQPQHF | TGTGCCAGCTCAGCTACAGGGGGCAACAATCAGCCCCAGCATTTT
TRBD2 | 15 | TRBJ2-7 | TRBV9 | many | CASSALAGESYEQYF | TGTGCCAGCAGCGCCTTAGCGGGAGAAAGTTACGAGCAGTACTTC
TRBD1 | 16 | TRBJ1-2 | TRBV5-1 | NA | CASSPVSRQGFYGYTF | TGCGCCAGCAGCCCAGTATCGAGACAGGGATTTTATGGCTACACCTTC
NA | 16 | TRBJ2-1 | TRBV7-8 | few | CASSFRLTSSYNEQFF | TGTGCCAGCAGCTTCAGACTAACTAGCTCCTACAATGAGCAGTTCTTC
NA | 15 | TRBJ2-2 | TRBV28 | NA | CASSFRGLNTGELFF | TGTGCCAGCAGTTTTAGGGGTCTGAACACCGGGGAGCTGTTTTTT
NA | 13 | TRBJ1-1 | TRBV29-1 | many | CSVKGQGNTEAFF | TGCAGCGTTAAGGGGCAGGGGAACACTGAAGCTTTCTTT
TRBD1 | 19 | TRBJ1-2 | TRBV4-3 | few | CASSQDFRTGALQDYGYTF | TGCGCCAGCAGCCAAGATTTTAGGACAGGGGCTCTTCAAGACTATGGCTACACCTTC
TRBD1 | 13 | TRBJ1-2 | TRBV24-1 | few | CATSVGTGDGYTF | TGTGCCACCAGTGTTGGGACAGGGGATGGCTACACCTTC
NA | 15 | TRBJ2-2 | TRBV7-2 | few | CASSFNRVGNGELFF | TGTGCCAGCAGCTTTAACAGGGTCGGTAACGGGGAGCTGTTTTTT
TRBD2 | 16 | TRBJ2-1 | TRBV4-3 | many | CASSQETSGGHNEQFF | TGCGCCAGCAGCCAAGAGACTAGCGGGGGGCACAATGAGCAGTTCTTC
NA | 13 | TRBJ2-7 | TRBV19 | many | CASKEGNGYEQYF | TGTGCCAGTAAAGAGGGAAACGGCTACGAGCAGTACTTC
NA | 13 | TRBJ1-1 | TRBV20-1 | many | CSARKDAGTEAFF | TGCAGTGCTAGGAAGGACGCAGGGACTGAAGCTTTCTTT
NA | 15 | TRBJ2-3 | TRBV11-2 | many | CASSLVRYSTDTQYF | TGTGCCAGCAGCTTGGTACGCTACTCTACAGATACGCAGTATTTT
TRBD2 | 18 | TRBJ2-1 | TRBV12-3/TRBV12-4 | many | CASSPVGLAGGYYNEQFF | TGTGCCAGCAGTCCTGTGGGACTAGCGGGGGGCTATTACAATGAGCAGTTCTTC